This T cell receptor (beta chain) was found in a study of response to subunit inactivated influenza vaccine. The CDR3 loop spans 14 amino acids. Germline V lookup: CDR1 MDHEN, CDR2 SYDVKM. The trim removed 4 bases at V and 4 bases at J, leaving 6 bases unmatched. Via MiXCR, TCRdb re-called the RT-PCR reads, giving one row per CDR3 protein. The profile shows approximately 500,000 distinct CDR3 sequences, under 25% of them singletons. Another study also made use of these data, one on T cells expressing NK-cell markers. This second study says: Libraries used 5'RACE template switching adding universal primer site and UMIs. Whether the expanded NKG2C+ T cell clones recognized HCMV remained unclear.

This TCR was recovered from a man aged 50 to 59 who received an inactivated influenza vaccine. The source material was CD4+ T cells sorted from PBMCs, sampled approximately 12 days after vaccination. J is TRBJ1-2 and V is TRBV28; 7 positions match TRBD1. CDR3 nucleotides: TGTGCCAGCAGTTCGGGGGGACAGATCTATGGCTACACCTTC. Translation gives CASSSGGQIYGYTF.